This TCR beta chain was retrieved from a study of cytomegalovirus exposure and HLA in healthy donors. For the study at large: The platform used for the roughly 130 validation repertoires matched that of the roughly 720 first-cohort repertoires, a later analysis reported.

Regarding this clone: Its antigen remains unidentified.

Trimming took off 4 bases at V and 0 bases at J, with 10 bases between the two ends. The CDR3 spans 14 residues. In germline, CDR1 is WNHNN, CDR2 SYGVQD (reference sequence). The donors were in the approximately 120-subject validation cohort, distinct from the approximately 670-subject first cohort. General observations from the study: Diagnosis of cytomegalovirus status made by the classifier reportedly showed high specificity and sensitivity. Among TCR sequences, most were rare, though some public TCRs appeared in many donors.

Repertoires were generated with immunoSEQ multiplex PCR, while TCRdb's copy carries only in-frame clones and drops some. The data show 100,000 to 150,000 clones, roughly 90% seen once. This chain uses TRBV10-1 with TRBJ2-7; a possible D gene is TRBD1 (6 bases). Sequencing was done on a sample of PBMCs. The sequence came from a man aged 30 to 45 in good health and CMV-seronegative. The CDR3 DNA sequence: TGCGCCAGCAGTGGGGACAATCTCTCCTACGAGCAGTACTTC. As protein: CASSGDNLSYEQYF.